One sample yielded the 20 T cell receptor beta chains listed below, sequenced in a study of blood T cell repertoires in COVID-19. Profiling relied on immunoSEQ multiplex PCR, and the TCRdb table lists in-frame clones only, not all of them. Among roughly 150,000 clones, around 79% were seen once, and the ten largest hold around a fifth. The sequenced sample was PBMCs or T cells enriched from blood (not recorded which). The receptors come from a woman in her 70s in a cohort exposed to, infected with or recovered from COVID-19 (not recorded which).

This chain uses TRBV18 with TRBJ1-5, with a weak D call TRBD1 (6 bases). Germline assignment: CDR1 KGHSH and CDR2 LQKENI. V lost 3 bases and J 3 bases, leaving 9 bases between the germline ends. The CDR3 length is 14 residues. The DNA of the CDR3 is TGTGCCAGCTCACCGCGGACAGACAATCAGCCCCAGCATTTT. This translates into CASSPRTDNQPQHF.

This clone appeared once. The rearrangement links TRBV19 to TRBJ2-7, with D possibly matching TRBD2 (5 bases). This CDR3 has 14 amino acids. The V end lost 3 bases, the J end lost 6 bases, and 15 bases lay between the germline ends. The germline V gene encodes CDR1 LNHDA and CDR2 SQIVND (reference sequence). The CDR3 nucleotides are TGTGCCAGTAGTATCGGGGTGGTTTACAGCGAGCAGTACTTC. As protein: CASSIGVVYSEQYF.

The V call is TRBV19, the J call TRBJ2-7, with D perhaps matching TRBD1 (6 bases). CDR1 is LNHDA and CDR2 is SQIVND in the germline V gene (reference sequence). V gave up 4 bases and J gave up 3 bases, with 13 bases separating them. This CDR3 contains 14 residues. The CDR3 protein is CASSRFRGGYEQYF. The CDR3 nucleotides are TGTGCCAGTAGTAGGTTCAGGGGCGGCTACGAGCAGTACTTC.

This chain links TRBV6-2 or TRBV6-3 with TRBJ2-2; D unclear. The CDR3 is 14 residues long. Trimming cost V 6 bases and J 7 bases, with 15 bases left between them. CDR1 MNHEY and CDR2 SVGEGT come from the germline V gene. CDR3 coding DNA: TGTGCCAGCAGCCGCGAACCACCCATCGGGGAGCTGTTTTTT. Protein: CASSREPPIGELFF.

This chain uses TRBV18 with TRBJ1-1; the D is unclear. V lost 4 bases and J 6 bases, leaving 27 bases between the germline ends. CDR3 length: 18 amino acids. Germline V gene lookup returns CDR1 KGHSH and CDR2 LQKENI. The CDR3 region is CASSLSQVQVDSVAEAFF. CDR3 sequence (DNA): TGTGCCAGCTCACTCTCCCAGGTCCAGGTTGATTCGGTTGCTGAAGCTTTCTTT.

The genes are TRBV28 and TRBJ2-2; 10 bases match TRBD1. J gave up 0 bases and V 2 bases, and 9 bases lay outside the gene matches. This CDR3 comprises 19 residues. Germline CDR1 MDHEN, CDR2 SYDVKM. CDR3 in DNA: TGTGCCAGCAGTTTAGCGGGGACAGGGGCGCCGCCGAACACCGGGGAGCTGTTTTTT. It codes for CASSLAGTGAPPNTGELFF.

The chain has TRBV2 and TRBJ1-6; D is ambiguous. V was shortened by 3 bases and J by 11 bases, with 8 bases between the two germline ends. Germline lookup yields CDR1 SNHLY and CDR2 FYNNEI. CDR3 length equals 12 residues. The CDR3 sequence: CASSDSLAPLHF. The CDR3 coding sequence is TGTGCCAGCAGTGATTCGCTAGCACCCCTCCACTTT.

The J gene is TRBJ1-4, the V gene TRBV28, with D tentatively TRBD1 (6 bases). The CDR3 runs 16 residues. The germline CDR1 and CDR2 sequences are MDHEN and SYDVKM. The V gene lost 4 bases and the J gene lost 3 bases, with 15 bases spanning the gap. For the CDR3, the DNA is TGTGCCAGCAGTTCATTTGGGGGGGCAGCTAATGAAAAACTGTTTTTT. Amino acid sequence: CASSSFGGAANEKLFF.

This sequence joins TRBV30 and TRBJ1-1, with D maybe TRBD1 (5 bases). The CDR3 length is 12 residues. Trimming cost V 2 bases and J 10 bases, with 14 bases left between them. CDR1 is GTSNPN, CDR2 SVGIG, per germline (reference sequence). In nucleotides, the CDR3 is TGTGCCTGGAGTCTGGGAGGGGAGGCAGCTTTCTTT. Encoded protein: CAWSLGGEAAFF. Filled out from reference TRBV30 and TRBJ1-1, the complete variable domain reads SQTIHQWPATLVQPVGSPLSLECTVEGTSNPNLYWYRQAAGRGLQLLFYSVGIGQISSEVPQNLSASRPQDRQFILSSKKLLLSDSGFYLCAWSLGGEAAFFGQGTRLTVV.

This clone appeared a few times. V usage is TRBV7-9 and J usage is TRBJ2-2; a weak D match, TRBD1 (5 bases). Germline assignment: CDR1 SEHNR and CDR2 FQNEAQ (reference sequence). The CDR3 loop spans 17 amino acids. V was pared by 5 bases and J by 0 bases, with 16 bases between. DNA for the CDR3: TGTGCCAGCAGCCCTTTGCAGGGCGTTGCGAACACCGGGGAGCTGTTTTTT. Amino acids: CASSPLQGVANTGELFF.

This clone has a handful of counts. Here the CDR3 reads CASSLQAGGTGELFF. The CDR3 DNA follows: TGTGCCAGCAGCTTACAAGCGGGAGGCACCGGGGAGCTGTTTTTT. The rearrangement links TRBV7-3 to TRBJ2-2; 9 bases map to TRBD2. V shed 2 bases, J shed 4 bases, and the junction held 2 bases outside the gene matches. The germline gives CDR1 SGHTA, CDR2 FQGTGA. This CDR3 contains 15 residues.

In its sample, this clone was seen many times. This chain's CDR3 is CASSLGSGRGPSNQPQHF. In DNA form, the CDR3 reads TGTGCCAGCAGTCTGGGGTCGGGCAGGGGGCCAAGCAATCAGCCCCAGCATTTT. V and J are TRBV7-9 and TRBJ1-5; TRBD1 matches 8 bases. The CDR3 is 18 residues long. V was pared by 6 bases and J by 1 base, with 14 bases of the junction left unmatched. CDR1 is SEHNR, CDR2 FQNEAQ, per germline (reference sequence).

J is TRBJ1-1 and V is TRBV9; 11 positions agree with TRBD1. The trim removed 8 bases at V and 0 bases at J, leaving 6 bases unmatched. CDR3 length: 15 amino acids. Germline CDR1 is SGDLS and CDR2 is YYNGEE. The CDR3 protein is CARDRGRIVNTEAFF. As DNA, the CDR3 is TGTGCCAGGGACAGGGGGCGTATAGTGAACACTGAAGCTTTCTTT.

J is TRBJ2-2 and V is TRBV4-1, with TRBD1 matching 9 bases. V gave up 3 bases and J gave up 5 bases; unmatched junction bases: 4. Germline assignment: CDR1 MGHRA and CDR2 YSYEKL. The CDR3 spans 15 residues. CDR3 in DNA: TGCGCCAGCAGCCAGGGACAGGGTCGGACCGGGGAGCTGTTTTTT. Translation: CASSQGQGRTGELFF.

The J gene is TRBJ1-3, the V gene TRBV28; D perhaps matches TRBD1 (6 bases). V gave up 8 bases and J gave up 0 bases, with 14 bases separating them. Per the germline V gene, CDR1 is MDHEN and CDR2 is SYDVKM. The CDR3 has 15 amino acids. The DNA of the CDR3 is TGTGCCAGCCACCCTACAGGGCACTCTGGAAACACCATATATTTT. Amino acid sequence: CASHPTGHSGNTIYF.

This clone has only a few counts. V is TRBV11-3 and J is TRBJ1-1; 7 bases map to TRBD1. V dropped 4 bases and J dropped 4; count of bases not matched to a gene: 9. The CDR3 totals 15 residues. Germline CDR1 and CDR2: SGHNT and YENEEA. In nucleotides, the CDR3 is TGTGCCAGCAGCTCGCCATCAGGGGGGTCCACTGAAGCTTTCTTT. It specifies CASSSPSGGSTEAFF.

The gene calls are TRBV14 and TRBJ1-4, with TRBD1 identical over 10 bases. The V segment lost 4 bases and the J segment 0 bases; nucleotides outside the gene matches: 8. The CDR3 is made up of 18 amino acids. Germline lookup yields CDR1 SGHDN and CDR2 FVKESK. The CDR3 region is CASSLWTGGSATNEKLFF. The CDR3 coding sequence is TGTGCCAGCAGCCTATGGACAGGGGGTTCGGCAACTAATGAAAAACTGTTTTTT.

V usage is TRBV9 and J usage is TRBJ2-3; a weak D match, TRBD2 (7 bases). With 0 bases removed from V and 0 bases from J, the gap between germline ends came to 14 bases. CDR3 size: 17 residues. Germline CDR1 and CDR2: SGDLS and YYNGEE. The CDR3: CASSVALGGASTDTQYF. The CDR3 DNA reads TGTGCCAGCAGCGTAGCTTTGGGGGGGGCTAGCACAGATACGCAGTATTTT.

V and J are TRBV4-2 and TRBJ1-2; D gene ambiguous. Germline loops: CDR1 LGHNA, CDR2 YNFKEQ. Trimming stripped 0 bases from V and 0 bases from J, with 14 bases between. This CDR3 region has 17 residues. CDR3 protein: CASSQEVAGSTNYGYTF. DNA of the CDR3: TGTGCCAGCAGCCAAGAAGTCGCAGGAAGTACTAACTATGGCTACACCTTC.

The chain recombines TRBV27 with TRBJ2-2; D is unresolved. Germline V gene data show CDR1 as MNHEY and CDR2 as SMNVEV (reference sequence). Trimming removed 4 bases from V and 3 bases from J, with 12 bases in between. There are 15 residues in the CDR3. CDR3 coding DNA: TGTGCCAGCAGTTCCTACCGGGTCTACACCGGGGAGCTGTTTTTT. Residues: CASSSYRVYTGELFF.